This T cell receptor (beta chain) was sequenced for a study of blood T cell repertoires in COVID-19. Sequencing was performed with immunoSEQ multiplex PCR; in TCRdb, only in-frame clones are kept and a portion is missing. The data contain over 100,000 clones, roughly nine tenths of them singletons. From germline, CDR1 is SGHRS and CDR2 YFSETQ. V trimming: 5 bases; J trimming: 4 bases; junction bases outside the gene matches: 9. The CDR3 is 15 residues long. V gene TRBV5-1 combines with J gene TRBJ2-5, with TRBD1 matching over 9 bases. The source material was peripheral blood. This TCR was recovered from a human donor in a cohort sampled during active COVID-19. The CDR3 here is CASRPTGGRGETQYF. CDR3 nucleotides: TGCGCCAGCAGACCTACAGGGGGCCGGGGAGAGACCCAGTACTTC.